Included here is one T cell receptor beta chain sequence, with context. Its antigen is not known. Germline CDR1 and CDR2: SGHRS and YFSETQ. V was trimmed by 4 bases and J by 7 bases, leaving 18 bases between them. The CDR3 totals 15 residues. Ipilimumab-mediated CTLA-4 blockade plus focal radiation was given to patients having chemo-refractory metastatic non-small-cell lung cancer. This sample was included in a study of radiotherapy plus CTLA-4 blockade in lung cancer. Across the whole study: Objective responses were observed in about a sixth of patients, and disease control was achieved by 31%.

Study-level points and caveats: Some TCR clones had been derived from tumors. These clones expanded in peripheral blood after radiotherapy plus ipilimumab. Reports identified early blood T cell clone dynamics, with interferon-beta, as the best response predictor.

Assay: immunoSEQ multiplex PCR; the TCRdb copy retains only in-frame clones and omits some. This table holds more than 90,000 clones, roughly 80% found once. The source was peripheral blood, collected from a patient treated with radiotherapy plus ipilimumab. The chain couples TRBV5-1 to TRBJ2-1; weak D call: TRBD1 (6 bases). This sequence was found in a human donor with non-small cell lung cancer that progressed on radiotherapy plus ipilimumab. The CDR3 region is CASSAGLQGPNEQFF. CDR3 coding DNA: TGCGCCAGCAGCGCAGGTTTACAGGGTCCTAATGAGCAGTTCTTC.